This record covers a single TCR beta chain. This sample stems from a study of identical twins. Germline lookup yields CDR1 ENHRY and CDR2 SYGVKD. The CDR3 runs to 15 residues. V gave up 5 bases and J gave up 3 bases; unmatched junction bases: 3. Template switching introduced a universal primer site, and the cDNA bore unique molecular identifiers. TCRdb re-called the 5' RACE reads through MiXCR, storing one row per CDR3 protein. Of some 730,000 distinct CDR3 sequences in the sample, about 20% were seen once. The sample was also linked to a second study, of T cells expressing NK-cell markers. As reported in that work: The TCR beta repertoires were obtained from sorted CD3+CD56+NKG2C+, CD3+CD56+NKG2C- and CD3+CD56-NKG2C+ T cells. For 5 to 7 donors, the dominant NKG2C+ clonotypes made up about 1.0-8% of their CD8+ T cells.

The chain uses TRBV10-3 and TRBJ2-1; 11 nucleotides agree with TRBD2. Sequencing was carried out using PBMCs. The sequence was obtained from a young woman in good health. The CDR3 loop reads CAISPTSGDYNEQFF. The DNA of the CDR3 is TGTGCCATCAGTCCGACTAGCGGGGACTACAATGAGCAGTTCTTC.